This TCR beta chain was observed in a study of T cells in Graves' hyperthyroidism and ophthalmopathy. The overall study: Prior to any treatment, at the point of initial diagnosis, peripheral blood was collected. Findings and limits, study-wide: Blood also carried most thyroid clonotypes expanded above 0.001.

This clonotype occurred many times. Its antigen remains unknown. It was RNA transcripts that yielded the amplified TCR beta CDR3 regions. HTBI primers drove first-round RT-PCR of the TCR CDR3. TCRdb passed the multiplex PCR reads through MiXCR, listing each CDR3 protein once. The data hold about 700,000 distinct CDR3 sequences, with around 13% observed a single time. The CDR3 extends over 13 amino acids. CDR1 is SGHDT and CDR2 is YYEEEE in the germline V gene. V lost 4 bases and J lost 6, with 11 bases in between. V is TRBV5-6 and J is TRBJ1-5, with unresolved D. The sequenced material came from blood. The sequence came from a woman between 18 and 29 years old with Graves' hyperthyroidism. The CDR3 DNA is TGTGCCAGCAGCCTACGGTGGGGTCAGCCCCAGCATTTT. This translates into CASSLRWGQPQHF. Supplemented by reference TRBV5-6 and TRBJ1-5, the full variable domain reads DAGVTQSPTHLIKTRGQQVTLRCSPKSGHDTVSWYQQALGQGPQFIFQYYEEEERQRGNFPDRFSGHQFPNYSSELNVNALLLGDSALYLCASSLRWGQPQHFGDGTRLSIL.